These T cell receptor beta chains were read from a single sample in a study of blood T cell repertoires in COVID-19. TCRdb's table, derived via immunoSEQ multiplex PCR, lists solely in-frame clones and lacks some. The repertoire consists of around 470,000 clones, with roughly nine tenths occurring once and the leading ten covering roughly 1%. What was sequenced was peripheral blood. The receptor source for this set is a man aged 18 to 30 with COVID-19, enrolled during active disease. The CDR3 runs from the conserved cysteine through the conserved F or W. D genes are given only for firm matches. Expanded clones are given a class, and other clones once, few, many or no size at all.

clone_size	v_call	j_call	d_call	cdr3_nt	cdr3_aa
-	TRBV14	TRBJ1-3	-	TGTGCCAGCAGCCAAGAGAACCTAAGTGGTAACACCATATATTTT	CASSQENLSGNTIYF
-	TRBV11-2	TRBJ2-7	TRBD2	TGTGCCAGCAGCCGGGAGCGGGGGGAGCAGTACTTC	CASSRERGEQYF
-	TRBV4-1	TRBJ1-5	-	TGCGCCAGCAGCCAAGAAAGGATTGTAGGAGAGACAGTTTACCCCCAGCATTTT	CASSQERIVGETVYPQHF
-	TRBV6-5	TRBJ2-4	TRBD2	TGTGCCAGCACCCCAGCGGGAAGGACAAACATTCAGTACTTC	CASTPAGRTNIQYF
once	TRBV13	TRBJ2-3	-	TGTGCCAGCAGCTTAGGCTCTTACACAGATACGCAGTATTTT	CASSLGSYTDTQYF
-	TRBV9	TRBJ2-7	TRBD2	TGTGCCAGCAGCGTAGTGGCGGGGGGAGGCGAGCAGTACTTC	CASSVVAGGGEQYF
-	TRBV6-5	TRBJ2-7	-	TGTGCCAGCAGCCCATCAGGCAGTTTATCCTACGAGCAGTACTTC	CASSPSGSLSYEQYF
-	TRBV6-5	TRBJ2-7	TRBD1	TGTGCCAGCAGATTCTACAGGGGGTCCTACGAGCAGTACTTC	CASRFYRGSYEQYF
-	TRBV24-1	TRBJ2-2	-	TGTGCCACCAGTGATTATCCCTTGGGGGAGCTGTTTTTT	CATSDYPLGELFF
-	TRBV2	TRBJ1-5	TRBD1	TGTGCCAGCAGTGAAGTACAGGGGAGCAATCAGCCCCAGCATTTT	CASSEVQGSNQPQHF
-	TRBV30	TRBJ2-5	TRBD1	TGTGCCTGGAATATGATACCAGGGGGCGTCGAGACCCAGTACTTC	CAWNMIPGGVETQYF
-	TRBV2	TRBJ2-7	TRBD2	TGTGCCAGCAGTAGAGGACTAGCGGAATACGAGCAGTACTTC	CASSRGLAEYEQYF
once	TRBV25-1	TRBJ2-1	TRBD1	TGTGCCAGCAGTGGAGAGCTAACCAGGGGGAATGAGCAGTTCTTC	CASSGELTRGNEQFF
-	TRBV28	TRBJ2-7	TRBD1	TGTGCCAGCAGTTTCCGGGACAGGGTCTACGAGCAGTACTTC	CASSFRDRVYEQYF
-	TRBV5-1	TRBJ2-1	-	TGCGCCAGCAGCTGGGGACAAGTAAATTACAATGAGCAGTTCTTC	CASSWGQVNYNEQFF
-	TRBV19	TRBJ1-1	-	TGTGCCAGTAGTCCCTATGGCACTGAAGCTTTCTTT	CASSPYGTEAFF
-	TRBV24-1	TRBJ2-3	TRBD2	TGTGCCACCAGTGATTTTAGCGGGAGTGGAACAGATACGCAGTATTTT	CATSDFSGSGTDTQYF
-	TRBV14	TRBJ2-5	-	TGTGCCAGCAGCCACGGAGAGACCCAGTACTTC	CASSHGETQYF
-	TRBV28	TRBJ2-7	TRBD1	TGTGCCAGCAGTGACAGGGGGAGCTCCTACGAGCAGTACTTC	CASSDRGSSYEQYF
-	TRBV5-4	TRBJ2-7	TRBD2	TGTGCCAGCAGCCTGGGACTAGCGGGAGAGGGTAGGTACGAGCAGTACTTC	CASSLGLAGEGRYEQYF
-	TRBV11-3	TRBJ2-2	TRBD2	TGTGCCAGCAGCACGGGACTAGCGGGAGGAACCGGGGAGCTGTTTTTT	CASSTGLAGGTGELFF
few	TRBV7-9	TRBJ1-1	-	TGTGCCAGCAGCTTAGCGCGAGGGATTGACATGAACACTGAAGCTTTCTTT	CASSLARGIDMNTEAFF
once	TRBV6-5	TRBJ2-7	TRBD2	TGTGCCAGCAGTTACTCGATGACTAGCAAAGACGAGCAGTACTTC	CASSYSMTSKDEQYF
-	TRBV9	TRBJ1-1	-	TGTGCCAGCAGCGTCCTGGCACCCTCGAACACTGAAGCTTTCTTT	CASSVLAPSNTEAFF
-	TRBV11-2	TRBJ2-5	-	TGTGCCAGCAGCTTAGCCCCACAAGAGACCCAGTACTTC	CASSLAPQETQYF
-	TRBV5-1	TRBJ2-5	TRBD2	TGCGCCAGCAGCTCTTTAGCGGGGGGCCGGGGAGAGACCCAGTACTTC	CASSSLAGGRGETQYF
-	TRBV5-1	TRBJ2-1	-	TGCGCCAGCAGCTACACGGACAACAATGAGCAGTTCTTC	CASSYTDNNEQFF
-	TRBV29-1	TRBJ2-5	TRBD2	TGCAGCGTTGTTCGGGGTAGCGGGGGGCCGAGGGAGACCCAGTACTTC	CSVVRGSGGPRETQYF
once	TRBV5-6	TRBJ2-3	-	TGTGCCAGCAGCTTCTATTCTAGCACAGATACGCAGTATTTT	CASSFYSSTDTQYF
-	TRBV5-8	TRBJ1-2	-	TGTGCCAGCAGCCTACACAGGGTCCAGGGCTACACCTTC	CASSLHRVQGYTF
-	TRBV7-2	TRBJ2-1	-	TGTGCCAGCAGCTCTGAGACAGGAAATGAGCAGTTCTTC	CASSSETGNEQFF
-	TRBV27	TRBJ2-1	TRBD1	TGTGCCAGCCGCTCAGGGGGCCATCCTAGCTCCTACAATGAGCAGTTCTTC	CASRSGGHPSSYNEQFF
-	TRBV20-1	TRBJ2-2	-	TGCAGTGCTAGTCATAACATCGCCGGGGAGCTGTTTTTT	CSASHNIAGELFF
-	TRBV9	TRBJ2-1	-	TGTGCCAGCAGCGCCATCTTAACGAGCTCCTACAATGAGCAGTTCTTC	CASSAILTSSYNEQFF
-	TRBV4-1	TRBJ2-5	-	TGCGCCAGCAGCCAAGCCCGGGACACACAAGAGACCCAGTACTTC	CASSQARDTQETQYF
-	TRBV27	TRBJ1-2	TRBD1	TGTGCCAGCAGTTTACAAACAGGGGGAACTAACTATGGCTACACCTTC	CASSLQTGGTNYGYTF
-	TRBV7-3	TRBJ2-1	TRBD2	TGTGCCAGCAGCCCAATGACTAGCGGGAGTCCACATGAGCAGTTCTTC	CASSPMTSGSPHEQFF
few	TRBV11-1	TRBJ2-1	TRBD1	TGTGCCAGCAGCTCGAGGGACAGGGGAGTGTTCTTC	CASSSRDRGVFF
-	TRBV29-1	TRBJ2-7	-	TGCAGCGTTGAAAACGCTCCCCGGTGCTACGAGCAGTACTTC	CSVENAPRCYEQYF
-	TRBV2	TRBJ1-1	-	TGTGCCAGCAGAAGGGGTATGAACACTGAAGCTTTCTTT	CASRRGMNTEAFF
-	TRBV5-5	TRBJ1-1	-	TGTGCCAGCAGCGTACAGGGAAGTACTGAAGCTTTCTTT	CASSVQGSTEAFF
-	TRBV21-1	TRBJ2-7	-	TGTGCCAGCAGCAATCGACAGGGCAACCCTTACGAGCAGTACTTC	CASSNRQGNPYEQYF
-	TRBV5-1	TRBJ2-1	TRBD2	TGCGCCAGCAGGGTGATAGCGGGGACCAGCTCCTACAATGAGCAGTTCTTC	CASRVIAGTSSYNEQFF
once	TRBV5-5	TRBJ1-1	-	TGTGCCAGCAGCTTGGTGGGGGGGTTGGACACTGAAGCTTTCTTT	CASSLVGGLDTEAFF
-	TRBV7-2	TRBJ1-1	-	TGTGCCAGCAGCCGGGCGGACAGCCGGAAAACTGAAGCTTTCTTT	CASSRADSRKTEAFF
once	TRBV21-1	TRBJ2-1	-	TGTGCCAGCAGCAAAGCTAGCGGGAGGCAGCAGTTCTTC	CASSKASGRQQFF
-	TRBV6-6	TRBJ1-6	-	TGTGCCAGCAGTTACTCCGGGACAAGGGAAAATTCACCCCTCCACTTT	CASSYSGTRENSPLHF
-	TRBV12-3/TRBV12-4	TRBJ2-1	-	TGTGCCAGCACGACTAGATCCTACAATGAGCAGTTCTTC	CASTTRSYNEQFF
-	TRBV11-2	TRBJ2-1	TRBD2	TGTGCCAGCAGCTTAGATTCGGGGGGGCGCAATGAGCAGTTCTTC	CASSLDSGGRNEQFF
-	TRBV19	TRBJ2-3	-	TGTGCCAGTAGTTTTCAATCCACAGATACGCAGTATTTT	CASSFQSTDTQYF
-	TRBV11-2	TRBJ2-3	-	TGTGCCAGCAGCTTAGACAGGGGTGGCACAGATACGCAGTATTTT	CASSLDRGGTDTQYF
-	TRBV4-1	TRBJ2-1	TRBD1	TGCGCCAGCAGCCTGGACAGGTATAATGAGCAGTTCTTC	CASSLDRYNEQFF
-	TRBV6-5	TRBJ2-1	-	TGTGCCAGCAGTCTTAATAACAATGAGCAGTTCTTC	CASSLNNNEQFF
-	TRBV18	TRBJ2-1	TRBD2	TGTGCCAGCTCACCTCTAGCGGGGAACTACAATGAGCAGTTCTTC	CASSPLAGNYNEQFF
-	TRBV5-1	TRBJ2-2	-	TGCGCCAGCAGTTCGGTGGGAGGGAACACCGGGGAGCTGTTTTTT	CASSSVGGNTGELFF
-	TRBV4-1	TRBJ1-2	-	TGCGCCAGCAGCCAAGATTCTCAGGGGAACTATGGCTACACCTTC	CASSQDSQGNYGYTF
many	TRBV11-2	TRBJ1-2	-	TGTGCCAGCAGCCTCGGGAACTATGGCTACACCTTC	CASSLGNYGYTF
-	TRBV12-3/TRBV12-4	TRBJ2-7	-	TGTGCCAGCAGTTTCGGCAGGGTATACGAGCAGTACTTC	CASSFGRVYEQYF
-	TRBV5-8	TRBJ2-7	TRBD1	TGTGCCACCAAACTATCTGGGACAGCTGGTCGGGAGCAGTACTTC	CATKLSGTAGREQYF
few	TRBV6-1	TRBJ1-1	-	TGTGCCAGCAGTGAACAACGGGAAGGAGCTTTCTTT	CASSEQREGAFF